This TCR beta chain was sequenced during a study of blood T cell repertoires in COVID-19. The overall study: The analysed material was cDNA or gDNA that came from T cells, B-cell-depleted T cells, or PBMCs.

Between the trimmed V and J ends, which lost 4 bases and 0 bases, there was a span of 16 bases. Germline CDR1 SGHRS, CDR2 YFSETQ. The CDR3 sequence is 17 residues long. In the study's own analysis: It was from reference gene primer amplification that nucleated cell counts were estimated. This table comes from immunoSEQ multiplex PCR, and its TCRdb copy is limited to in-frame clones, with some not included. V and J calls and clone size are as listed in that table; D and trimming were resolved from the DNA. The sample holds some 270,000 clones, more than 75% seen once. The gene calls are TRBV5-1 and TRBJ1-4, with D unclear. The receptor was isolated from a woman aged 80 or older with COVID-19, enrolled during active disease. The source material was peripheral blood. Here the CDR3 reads CASSAGRKDATNEKLFF. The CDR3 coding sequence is TGCGCCAGCAGCGCGGGCAGGAAAGATGCAACTAATGAAAAACTGTTTTTT.